This paragraph covers one TCR beta chain sequence. This clone showed up just once. Its antigen remains undetermined. Base qualities were left out, and no much larger clone turns up one base away. To sequence the TCRbeta CDR3 region, genomic DNA was isolated from the sorted cells. The immunoSEQ Assay was used for sequencing of TCRbeta CDR3 regions. Here the immuneACCESS table is served through TCRdb, limited to in-frame sequences with V and J called. Missing clones are a known gap in these copies; in checked studies unresolved V genes cover under half, and the rest lacks a known reason. Recorded for this sample are about 30,000 clones; around 83% of them occurred a single time. The top ten clonotypes cover under 25% of the sample. The trial excluded patients who had a history of autoimmune disease or were on systemic immunosuppression. In every dose cohort, peripheral blood was drawn for TCR sequencing at baseline, cycle 4 day 1, and cycle 7 day 1. The samples were drawn from a first-in-human, open-label, multicenter phase I dose-escalation trial of ivuxolimab. Adults with locally advanced or metastatic melanoma, renal cell, hepatocellular, or head and neck squamous cell carcinoma were enrolled in the trial. Before TCR sequencing, CD4+ T cells and CD8+ T cells were sorted from peripheral blood as separate populations.

This sample stems from a study of OX40 agonist ivuxolimab in advanced cancers. With respect to the entire study: The costimulatory receptor OX40 (CD134) was targeted by ivuxolimab, a fully human IgG2 agonistic monoclonal antibody. Intravenous ivuxolimab was administered to patients every 2 weeks at six dose levels: 0.01, 0.1, 0.3, 1.5, 3 and 10 mg/kg. Among the roughly 50 dose-escalation patients, some 19 had hepatocellular carcinoma, around 15 melanoma, 9 renal cell carcinoma and 9 head and neck cancer. In the dose-escalation cohort, 65% to 90% of patients were male, and the mean age was approximately 60 years, with a range of roughly 20 to 79. Prior anti-PD-1, anti-PD-L1 or anti-CTLA-4 therapy was permitted, and 40% to 50% of dose-escalation patients had received checkpoint inhibitors. Partial responses occurred in three dose-escalation patients, of whom one had hepatocellular carcinoma and two had cutaneous melanoma. The point of sequencing TCRbeta in the periphery was to test whether ivuxolimab changed TCR sequence diversity and drove clonal T-cell expansion. The paper reports the monotherapy dose-escalation portion (N of about 50 patients) of the phase I ivuxolimab trial. Overall study outcomes, separate from this receptor: The antigen specificity of the clonally expanded peripheral T cells was not determined. Partial responders in the 0.1-3.0 mg/kg groups had among the lowest normalized peripheral clonal expansion, especially among CD8+ T cells. At doses from 0.1 to 3.0 mg/kg, clonal expansion was seen in both CD4+ and CD8+ blood T cells between baseline and week 6. Low levels of normalized T-cell clonal expansion were also seen in some nonresponding patients. After ivuxolimab, expanded clones were on average more numerous among CD8+ T cells than among CD4+ T cells.

V is clipped by 3 bases and J by 1 base, and the sequence between their germline boundaries is 9 bases long. From its cysteine to its phenylalanine, the CDR3 spans 14 amino acids. Left in the record is the CDR3 DNA by itself, 42 bases read in frame from the first base. The germline V gene (reference sequence) specifies SEHNR as CDR1 and FQNEAQ as CDR2. This material consisted of CD4+ or CD8+ T cells sorted from blood, taken in a trial of the OX40 agonist ivuxolimab. The chain links TRBV7-9 with TRBJ1-1, and TRBD1 may be the D gene, going by 5 matching bases. This receptor was identified in an adult with an advanced solid tumor such as melanoma, head and neck, liver or kidney cancer. The CDR3 reads as follows: CASSLQGGNTEAFF. The nucleotide sequence is TGTGCCAGCAGCTTGCAGGGTGGGAACACTGAAGCTTTCTTT.